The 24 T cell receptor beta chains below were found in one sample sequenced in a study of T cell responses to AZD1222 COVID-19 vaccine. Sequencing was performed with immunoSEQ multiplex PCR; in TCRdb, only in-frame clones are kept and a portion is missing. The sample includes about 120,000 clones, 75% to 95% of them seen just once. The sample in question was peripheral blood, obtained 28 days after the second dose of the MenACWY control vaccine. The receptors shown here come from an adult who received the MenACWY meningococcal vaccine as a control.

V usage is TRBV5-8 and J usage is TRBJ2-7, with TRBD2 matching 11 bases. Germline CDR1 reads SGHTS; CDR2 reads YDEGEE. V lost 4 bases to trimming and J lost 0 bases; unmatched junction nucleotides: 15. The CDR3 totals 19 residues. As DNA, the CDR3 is TGTGCCAGCAGCCTTAACTCGGGACTAGCGGAATTGAGCTCCTACGAGCAGTACTTC. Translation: CASSLNSGLAELSSYEQYF.

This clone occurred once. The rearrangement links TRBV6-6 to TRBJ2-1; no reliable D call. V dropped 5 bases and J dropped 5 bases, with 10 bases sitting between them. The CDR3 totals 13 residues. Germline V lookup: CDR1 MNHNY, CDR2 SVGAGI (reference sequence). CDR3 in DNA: TGTGCCAGCAGTCGCCCAGAAGACAATGAGCAGTTCTTC. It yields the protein CASSRPEDNEQFF.

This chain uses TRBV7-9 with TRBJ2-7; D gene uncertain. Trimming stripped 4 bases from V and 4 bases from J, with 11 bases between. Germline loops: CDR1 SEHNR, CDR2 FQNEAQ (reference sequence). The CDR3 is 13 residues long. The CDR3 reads CASSSILGYEQYF. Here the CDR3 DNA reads TGTGCCAGCAGCTCTATCTTAGGGTACGAGCAGTACTTC.

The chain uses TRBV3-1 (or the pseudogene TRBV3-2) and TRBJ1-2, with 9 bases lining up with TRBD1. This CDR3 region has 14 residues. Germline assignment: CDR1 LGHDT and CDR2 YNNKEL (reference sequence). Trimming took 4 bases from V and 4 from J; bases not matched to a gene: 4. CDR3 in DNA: TGTGCCAGCAGCCCTGGGGACAGGGCCTATGGCTACACCTTC. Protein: CASSPGDRAYGYTF.

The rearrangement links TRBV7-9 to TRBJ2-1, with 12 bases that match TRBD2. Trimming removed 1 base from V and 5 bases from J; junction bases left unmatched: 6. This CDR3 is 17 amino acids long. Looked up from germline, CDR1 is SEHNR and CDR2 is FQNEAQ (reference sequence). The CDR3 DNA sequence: TGTGCCAGCAGCTTAGACCCAGGACTAGCGGGAAACAATGAGCAGTTCTTC. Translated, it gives CASSLDPGLAGNNEQFF.

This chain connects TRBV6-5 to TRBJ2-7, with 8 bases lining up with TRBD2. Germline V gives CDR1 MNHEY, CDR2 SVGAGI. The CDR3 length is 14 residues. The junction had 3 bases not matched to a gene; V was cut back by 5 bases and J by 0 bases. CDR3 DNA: TGTGCCAGCAGTAAACTAGCGGTCTCCTACGAGCAGTACTTC. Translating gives CASSKLAVSYEQYF.

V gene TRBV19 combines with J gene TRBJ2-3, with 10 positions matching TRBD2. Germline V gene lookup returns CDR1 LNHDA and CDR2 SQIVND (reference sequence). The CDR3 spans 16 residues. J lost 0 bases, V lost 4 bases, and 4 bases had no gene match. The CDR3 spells CASSTGTSASTDTQYF. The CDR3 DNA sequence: TGTGCCAGTAGTACCGGGACTAGCGCCAGCACAGATACGCAGTATTTT. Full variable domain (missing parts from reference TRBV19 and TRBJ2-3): DGGITQSPKYLFRKEGQNVTLSCEQNLNHDAMYWYRQDPGQGLRLIYYSQIVNDFQKGDIAEGYSVSREKKESFPLTVTSAQKNPTAFYLCASSTGTSASTDTQYFGPGTRLTVL.

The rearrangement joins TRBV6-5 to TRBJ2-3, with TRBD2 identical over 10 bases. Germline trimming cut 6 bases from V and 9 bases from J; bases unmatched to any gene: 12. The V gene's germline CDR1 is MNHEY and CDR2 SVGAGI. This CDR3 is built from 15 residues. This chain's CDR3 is CASRPLAGLAGTQYF. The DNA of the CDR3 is TGTGCCAGCAGACCACTAGCGGGGCTGGCGGGGACGCAGTATTTT.

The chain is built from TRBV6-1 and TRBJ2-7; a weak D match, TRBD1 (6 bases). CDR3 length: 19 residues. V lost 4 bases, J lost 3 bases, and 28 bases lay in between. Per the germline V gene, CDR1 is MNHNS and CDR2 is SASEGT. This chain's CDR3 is CASSVDRLVRLLSYYEQYV. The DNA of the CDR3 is TGTGCCAGCAGTGTCGACAGGCTCGTTCGTCTTCTCAGCTACTACGAGCAGTACGTC.

CDR3 region: CASSSYTSGRSSTDTQYF. The CDR3 DNA sequence: TGTGCCAGCAGCTCGTATACTAGCGGGAGATCTAGCACAGATACGCAGTATTTT. The chain is built from TRBV5-6 and TRBJ2-3; 11 bases align to TRBD2. Germline CDR1 reads SGHDT; CDR2 reads YYEEEE. The CDR3 runs to 18 residues. V shed 3 bases and J 0 bases; nucleotides not matched to a gene: 9. Complete variable domain (other parts from reference TRBV5-6 and TRBJ2-3): DAGVTQSPTHLIKTRGQQVTLRCSPKSGHDTVSWYQQALGQGPQFIFQYYEEEERQRGNFPDRFSGHQFPNYSSELNVNALLLGDSALYLCASSSYTSGRSSTDTQYFGPGTRLTVL.

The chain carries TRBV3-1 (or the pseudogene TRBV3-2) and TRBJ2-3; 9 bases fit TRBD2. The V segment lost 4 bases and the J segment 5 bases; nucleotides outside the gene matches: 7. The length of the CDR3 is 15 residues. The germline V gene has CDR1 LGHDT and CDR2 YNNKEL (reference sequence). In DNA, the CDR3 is TGTGCCAGCAGCCCAAAAGCGGGGGGAATAGATACGCAGTATTTT. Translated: CASSPKAGGIDTQYF.

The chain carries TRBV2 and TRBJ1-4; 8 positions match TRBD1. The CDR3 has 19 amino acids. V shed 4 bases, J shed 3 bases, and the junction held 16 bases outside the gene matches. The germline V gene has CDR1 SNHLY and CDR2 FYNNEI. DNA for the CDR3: TGTGCCAGCAGTGGTTCGCAGGGGGCGTCTCGGAGAGCTAATGAAAAACTGTTTTTT. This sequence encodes CASSGSQGASRRANEKLFF.

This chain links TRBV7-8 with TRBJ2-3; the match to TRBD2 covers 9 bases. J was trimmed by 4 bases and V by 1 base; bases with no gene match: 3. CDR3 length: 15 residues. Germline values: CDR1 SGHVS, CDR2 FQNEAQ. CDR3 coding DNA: TGTGCCAGCAGCTTAGATAGCGGGGGACCAGATACGCAGTATTTT. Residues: CASSLDSGGPDTQYF.

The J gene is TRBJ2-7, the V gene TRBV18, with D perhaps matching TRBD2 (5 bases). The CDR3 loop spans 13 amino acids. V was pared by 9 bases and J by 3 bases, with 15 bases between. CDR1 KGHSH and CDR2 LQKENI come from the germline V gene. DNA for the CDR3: TGTGCCAGGAAACGCGGGCCCCACTACGAGCAGTACGTC. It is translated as CARKRGPHYEQYV.

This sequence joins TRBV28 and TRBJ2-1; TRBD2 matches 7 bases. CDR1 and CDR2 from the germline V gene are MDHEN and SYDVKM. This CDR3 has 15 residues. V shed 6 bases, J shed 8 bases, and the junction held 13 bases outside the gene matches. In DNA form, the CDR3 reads TGTGCCAGCAGGGTGGGAAGCGGGGATCATTATGAGCAGTTCTTC. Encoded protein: CASRVGSGDHYEQFF.

Here the CDR3 reads CASSSTLGTGELFF. The DNA for the CDR3 is TGTGCCAGCAGCTCAACCCTGGGCACCGGGGAGCTGTTTTTT. The V gene is TRBV7-9, the J gene TRBJ2-2; D unresolved. The germline V and J ends were trimmed by 4 bases and 4 bases, with 10 bases remaining between them. The germline V gene encodes CDR1 SEHNR and CDR2 FQNEAQ (reference sequence). The CDR3 loop spans 14 amino acids.

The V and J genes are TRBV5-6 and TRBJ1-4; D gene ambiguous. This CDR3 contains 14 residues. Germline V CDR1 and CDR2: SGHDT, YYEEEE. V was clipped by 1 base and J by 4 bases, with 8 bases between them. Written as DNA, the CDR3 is TGTGCCAGCAGCTTGCGCCAGGTTAATGAAAAACTGTTTTTT. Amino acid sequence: CASSLRQVNEKLFF.

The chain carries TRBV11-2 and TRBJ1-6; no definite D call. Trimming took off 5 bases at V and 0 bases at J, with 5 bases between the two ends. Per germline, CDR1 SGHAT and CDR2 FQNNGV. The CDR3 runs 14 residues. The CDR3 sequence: CASSPSSYNSPLHF. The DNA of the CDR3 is TGTGCCAGCAGCCCCAGCTCCTATAATTCACCCCTCCACTTT.

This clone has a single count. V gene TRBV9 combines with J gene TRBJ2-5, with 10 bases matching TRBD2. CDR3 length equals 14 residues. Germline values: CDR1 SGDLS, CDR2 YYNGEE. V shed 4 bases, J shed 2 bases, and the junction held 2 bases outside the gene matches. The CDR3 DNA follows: TGTGCCAGCAGCTTTAGCGGGGGGCAAGAGACCCAGTACTTC. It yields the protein CASSFSGGQETQYF.

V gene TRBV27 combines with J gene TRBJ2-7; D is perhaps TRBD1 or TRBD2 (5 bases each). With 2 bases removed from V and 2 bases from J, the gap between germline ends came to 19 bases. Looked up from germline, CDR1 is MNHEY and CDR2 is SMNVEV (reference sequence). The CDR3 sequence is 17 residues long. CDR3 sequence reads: CASSLQWDRGGTYEQYF. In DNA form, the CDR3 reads TGTGCCAGCAGTTTACAGTGGGACCGTGGGGGTACCTACGAGCAGTACTTC.

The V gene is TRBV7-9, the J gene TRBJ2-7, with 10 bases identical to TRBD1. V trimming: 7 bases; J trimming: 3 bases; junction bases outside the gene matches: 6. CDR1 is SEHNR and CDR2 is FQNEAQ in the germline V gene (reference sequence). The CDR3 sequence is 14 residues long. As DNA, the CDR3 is TGTGCCAGCAACAAGGACAGGGGGGACTACGAGCAGTACTTC. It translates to CASNKDRGDYEQYF.

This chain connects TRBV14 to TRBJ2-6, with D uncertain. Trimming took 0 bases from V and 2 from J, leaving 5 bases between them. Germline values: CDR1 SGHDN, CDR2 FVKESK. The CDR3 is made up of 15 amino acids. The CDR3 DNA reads TGTGCCAGCAGCCAAGAATCCCCTGGGGCCAACGTCCTGACTTTC. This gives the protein CASSQESPGANVLTF.

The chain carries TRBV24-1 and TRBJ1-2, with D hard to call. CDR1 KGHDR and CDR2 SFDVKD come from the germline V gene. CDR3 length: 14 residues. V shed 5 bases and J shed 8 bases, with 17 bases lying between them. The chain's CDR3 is CATSAPSGLGGYTF. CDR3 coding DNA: TGTGCCACCAGTGCTCCCTCCGGGCTGGGGGGCTACACCTTC.

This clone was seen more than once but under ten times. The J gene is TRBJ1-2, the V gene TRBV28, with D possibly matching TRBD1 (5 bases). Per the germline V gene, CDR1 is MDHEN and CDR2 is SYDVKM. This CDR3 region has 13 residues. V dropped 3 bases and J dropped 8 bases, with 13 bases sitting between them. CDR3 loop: CASSLVTGLGYTF. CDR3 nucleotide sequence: TGTGCCAGCAGTTTGGTTACGGGGCTAGGCTACACCTTC.